This T cell receptor beta chain comes out of a study of early T cells in non-severe SARS-CoV-2 infection. TCRdb reprocessed the 5' RACE reads via MiXCR and lists one record per CDR3 protein. This table has over 50,000 distinct CDR3 sequences, less than 9.5% appearing once. At least ten counts were recorded for this clonotype. V dropped 0 bases and J dropped 3 bases, with 6 bases sitting between them. CDR1 is MNHNY, CDR2 SVGAGI, per germline (reference sequence). CDR3 length: 14 amino acids. Sequenced material: whole blood, taken at baseline. This chain connects TRBV6-6 to TRBJ2-1; D not resolved. The sequence was obtained from an adult who was a healthcare worker with PCR-confirmed SARS-CoV-2 infection or an uninfected control (not recorded which). CDR3 region: CASSYSFLYNEQFF. The DNA for the CDR3 is TGTGCCAGCAGTTACTCGTTTCTCTACAATGAGCAGTTCTTC.